Only a few counts were recorded for the clone carrying this T cell receptor (beta chain). The CDR3 sequence is 15 residues long. Germline V gene data show CDR1 as SEHNR and CDR2 as FQNEAQ (reference sequence). Trimming shortened V by 5 bases and J by 5 bases, and 17 bases separated the two germline ends. TCRdb processed the RT-PCR reads anew with MiXCR; each CDR3 protein has one entry. Of about 570,000 distinct CDR3 sequences in the sample, around 11% are singletons; the top ten hold approximately 9.9%. The record originates from a study of response to subunit inactivated influenza vaccine. In addition, the sample was reused for a study of T cells expressing NK-cell markers. That study reports: The authors generated TCR beta cDNA through 5'RACE template switching with UMIs.

The specimen was PBMCs from blood, collected on the day of vaccination. The TCR comes from a man in his fifties or sixties who received an inactivated influenza vaccine. The chain combines TRBV7-9 with TRBJ2-3; D possibly uses TRBD1 or TRBD2 (6 bases each). CDR3 region: CASSLGGGSGDTQYF. CDR3 nucleotides: TGTGCCAGCAGCCTAGGGGGAGGCTCCGGAGATACGCAGTATTTT.